The T cell receptor (beta chain) described here comes from a study of blood T cell repertoires in COVID-19. Profiled with immunoSEQ multiplex PCR; TCRdb holds only in-frame clones, not every one. Found here are just over 250,000 clones, around 90% of them singletons; the top ten hold roughly 10%. In regard to this clone: Other DNA sequences in this sample translate to the same CDR3.

The sequenced sample was peripheral blood. The sequence was obtained from a woman in her seventies with COVID-19, enrolled during active disease.

In nucleotides, the CDR3 is TGTGCCTGGAGTGGACAGGGGGCGAATGAGCAGTTCTTC. It translates to CAWSGQGANEQFF. The chain links TRBV30 to TRBJ2-1; 10 positions match TRBD1. The germline V gene has CDR1 GTSNPN and CDR2 SVGIG (reference sequence). The CDR3 loop spans 13 amino acids. The junction had 1 base not matched to a gene; V was cut back by 1 base and J by 7 bases. Based on the CDR3 plus reference TRBV30 and TRBJ2-1, the full variable domain is SQTIHQWPATLVQPVGSPLSLECTVEGTSNPNLYWYRQAAGRGLQLLFYSVGIGQISSEVPQNLSASRPQDRQFILSSKKLLLSDSGFYLCAWSGQGANEQFFGPGTRLTVL.